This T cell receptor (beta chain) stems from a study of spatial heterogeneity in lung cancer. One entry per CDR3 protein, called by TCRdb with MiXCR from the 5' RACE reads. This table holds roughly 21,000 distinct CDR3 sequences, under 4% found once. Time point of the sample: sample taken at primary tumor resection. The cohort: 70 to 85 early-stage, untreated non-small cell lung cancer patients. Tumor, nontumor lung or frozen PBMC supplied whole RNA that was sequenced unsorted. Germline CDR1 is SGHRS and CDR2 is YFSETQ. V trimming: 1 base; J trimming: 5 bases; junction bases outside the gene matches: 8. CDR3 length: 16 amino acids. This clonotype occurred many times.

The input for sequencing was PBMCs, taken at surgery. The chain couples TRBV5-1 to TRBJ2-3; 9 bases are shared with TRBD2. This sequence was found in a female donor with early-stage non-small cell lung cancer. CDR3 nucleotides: TGCGCCAGCAGCTTGCTCGGCGGGAGGGCTGGAGATACGCAGTATTTT. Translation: CASSLLGGRAGDTQYF.